This T cell receptor beta chain was identified during a study of cytomegalovirus exposure and HLA in healthy donors. CDR1 is SGHDT, CDR2 YYEEEE, per germline. V was cut by 2 bases and J by 4 bases, with 13 bases left in between. This CDR3 contains 15 residues. This PCR relied on a set of 60 Vbeta primers and 13 Jbeta primers. Libraries were prepared by immunoSEQ multiplex PCR; TCRdb keeps only in-frame clonotypes and omits some of them. Of 160,000 or so clones listed, over 70% are singletons. The sequence came from a man aged 25-40 years in good health and CMV-seronegative. The rearrangement links TRBV5-6 to TRBJ2-1, with D possibly matching TRBD2 (5 bases). Material: PBMCs. CDR3 sequence reads: CASSLGARRYNEQFF. CDR3 bases: TGTGCCAGCAGCTTAGGAGCCCGGAGGTACAATGAGCAGTTCTTC.